This T cell receptor (beta chain) comes out of a study of blood T cell repertoires in COVID-19. Study information: Donors in the United States, Italy and Spain gave samples during acute or convalescent COVID-19. T cells, B-cell-depleted T cells, or PBMCs supplied cDNA or gDNA.

Under the authors' procedure: Amplification with reference gene primers provided the estimates of nucleated cell counts. The repertoire was sequenced with immunoSEQ multiplex PCR; TCRdb's copy has only in-frame clones and lacks some. V, J and clone size are those of that table, while D and trimming were read from the DNA. The sample lists approximately 140,000 clones, 88% occurring once. Seattle patients were enrolled during active infection and followed longitudinally. The TCR originated in a human donor with COVID-19, enrolled during active disease. The donor label of this sample is uncertain. The sequencing sample was made of peripheral blood.

The CDR3 protein is CASSEARDGYEQYF. The CDR3, as DNA: TGTGCCAGCAGTGAAGCGCGGGACGGCTACGAGCAGTACTTC. The rearrangement uses TRBV2 and TRBJ2-7; tentatively, D is TRBD2 (6 bases). The length of the CDR3 is 14 residues. V lost 0 bases and J lost 3, with 9 bases in between. Germline V gene sequence: CDR1 SNHLY, CDR2 FYNNEI.